Presented here are 30 T cell receptor beta chains from one specimen sequenced in a study of blood T cell repertoires in COVID-19. Sequencing was performed with immunoSEQ multiplex PCR; in TCRdb, only in-frame clones are kept and a portion is missing. This table has about 200,000 clones, about 80% appearing once. Material for sequencing was PBMCs or T cells enriched from blood (not recorded which). Every receptor here comes from a man aged 40-55 years who had recovered from COVID-19.

This clone was observed once. The chain is built from TRBV9 and TRBJ2-1; 12 bases line up with TRBD2. Germline V lookup: CDR1 SGDLS, CDR2 YYNGEE. The length of the CDR3 is 15 residues. The trim removed 0 bases at V and 8 bases at J, leaving 3 bases unmatched. The CDR3, as DNA: TGTGCCAGCAGCGTAGGGACTAGCGGGGTTTATGAGCAGTTCTTC. The encoded protein is CASSVGTSGVYEQFF.

This sequence joins TRBV28 and TRBJ2-7; 8 bases are shared with TRBD2. The CDR3 consists of 13 residues. CDR1 and CDR2 (germline): MDHEN, SYDVKM. J was trimmed by 2 bases and V by 6 bases; bases with no gene match: 3. CDR3 nucleotides: TGTGCCAGCAGGACGGGGGGGACCTACGAGCAGTACTTC. It codes for CASRTGGTYEQYF.

This sequence joins TRBV5-4 and TRBJ1-2, with 9 bases aligning to TRBD1. CDR3 size: 14 residues. From germline, CDR1 is SGHNT and CDR2 YYREEE (reference sequence). V shed 2 bases and J 4 bases; nucleotides not matched to a gene: 3. The CDR3 DNA reads TGTGCCAGCAGCTTAGGGACAGGGAGCTATGGCTACACCTTC. Protein sequence: CASSLGTGSYGYTF.

J is TRBJ1-5 and V is TRBV5-6, with unresolved D. The V and J ends lost 2 bases and 4 bases respectively, with 13 bases between them. The CDR3 sequence is 15 residues long. The germline V gene has CDR1 SGHDT and CDR2 YYEEEE. The CDR3 sequence is CASSFRGNSNQPQHF. In DNA form, the CDR3 reads TGTGCCAGCAGCTTCCGGGGAAACTCTAATCAGCCCCAGCATTTT.

This chain links TRBV6-5 with TRBJ2-2, with no clear D. Trimming took 5 bases from V and 7 from J, leaving 8 bases between them. The CDR3 length is 12 residues. The V gene's germline CDR1 is MNHEY and CDR2 SVGAGI. For the CDR3, the DNA is TGTGCCAGCAGTACGACGGGCGGGGAGCTGTTTTTT. Translation: CASSTTGGELFF.

This chain links TRBV4-2 with TRBJ1-6; D remains unclear. Germline V CDR1 and CDR2: LGHNA, YNFKEQ. The CDR3 sequence is 16 residues long. The V and J ends lost 0 bases and 0 bases respectively, with 6 bases between them. CDR3 sequence (DNA): TGTGCCAGCAGCCAAGACCGCAGCTCCTATAATTCACCCCTCCACTTT. This translates into CASSQDRSSYNSPLHF.

This clone is a singleton in its sample. Other DNA sequences in the sample encode the same CDR3. The chain combines TRBV12-3 or TRBV12-4 with TRBJ1-2; D ambiguous. Trimming removed 3 bases from V and 0 bases from J, with 5 bases in between. This CDR3 comprises 13 residues. The CDR3 region is CASSFTANYGYTF. In DNA form, the CDR3 reads TGTGCCAGCAGTTTTACGGCTAACTATGGCTACACCTTC.

Comment on this clone: This is likely a read error, given that the CDR3 carries no conserved phenylalanine or tryptophan at its end. The DNA is omitted, as the CDR3 cannot be located on it reliably, and the CDR3 follows TCRdb's listing. The V and J genes are TRBV21-1 and TRBJ2-7; TRBD2, the table's D call, was not compared with the DNA. TRBV21-1 is termed a pseudogene. The CDR3 contains 12 residues when both ends are counted. The CDR3 sequence is CASSNPSSGATS.

This chain links TRBV5-6 with TRBJ2-1; D not certain. The CDR3 loop spans 15 amino acids. Trimming took 0 bases from V and 4 from J, leaving 11 bases between them. Germline V lookup: CDR1 SGHDT, CDR2 YYEEEE. CDR3 coding DNA: TGTGCCAGCAGCTTGGGGGCCATAACATACAATGAGCAGTTCTTC. It yields the protein CASSLGAITYNEQFF.

The chain combines TRBV30 with TRBJ1-5; D is unclear. Germline V gene lookup returns CDR1 GTSNPN and CDR2 SVGIG (reference sequence). The CDR3 sequence is 14 residues long. Trimming stripped 2 bases from V and 2 bases from J, with 10 bases between. The CDR3 nucleotides are TGTGCCTGGAGTCATGGGAGAGGCAATCAGCCCCAGCATTTT. Its translation is CAWSHGRGNQPQHF.

This clone was counted only a few times. V and J are TRBV7-9 and TRBJ2-2, with 8 positions matching TRBD2. The germline gives CDR1 SEHNR, CDR2 FQNEAQ (reference sequence). The CDR3 loop spans 15 amino acids. The V gene end was trimmed by 6 bases and the J gene end by 6 bases; junction bases not matched to a gene: 9. CDR3 protein: CASRPSGSPAGELFF. In nucleotides, the CDR3 is TGTGCCAGCAGACCTAGCGGGTCCCCGGCCGGGGAGCTGTTTTTT.

In this sample, this clone turned up once. The gene calls are TRBV7-2 and TRBJ1-2; TRBD1 matches 7 bases. The V segment lost 6 bases and the J segment 8 bases; nucleotides outside the gene matches: 9. This CDR3 is 13 amino acids long. From germline, CDR1 is SGHTA and CDR2 FQGNSA. CDR3 in amino acids: CASSMTGSGGYTF. The DNA for the CDR3 is TGTGCCAGCAGTATGACAGGGTCAGGAGGCTACACCTTC.

The J gene is TRBJ2-7, the V gene TRBV15; maybe TRBD1 (6 bases). This CDR3 is 13 amino acids long. Germline V gives CDR1 LNHNV, CDR2 YYDKDF (reference sequence). Trimming left V 6 bases short and J 3 bases short, with 12 bases between. CDR3 nucleotide sequence: TGTGCCACCAGTTCGGGACAAAGCTACGAGCAGTACTTC. Amino acids: CATSSGQSYEQYF.

The chain has TRBV28 and TRBJ2-7, with D possibly TRBD2 on 5 matching bases. Trimming took 7 bases from V and 3 from J, leaving 7 bases between them. The CDR3 has 11 residues. The V gene's germline CDR1 is MDHEN and CDR2 SYDVKM. The CDR3 DNA sequence: TGTGCCAGCACCACTAGCTACGAGCAGTACTTC. Protein product: CASTTSYEQYF.

The V call is TRBV6-5, the J call TRBJ2-7; TRBD2 aligns across 7 bases. This CDR3 is built from 15 residues. V lost 6 bases and J lost 2; bases outside the gene matches: 10. Germline V gene sequence: CDR1 MNHEY, CDR2 SVGAGI. As DNA, the CDR3 is TGTGCCAGCAGCCATGGGGGGGGACGACCCTACGAGCAGTACTTC. As protein: CASSHGGGRPYEQYF.

This chain links TRBV2 with TRBJ2-5; TRBD2 aligns across 7 bases. The ends lost 7 bases at V and 2 bases at J; junction bases unmatched: 4. This CDR3 is 13 amino acids long. Germline V gives CDR1 SNHLY, CDR2 FYNNEI. CDR3 bases: TGTGCCAGCACCCGGACTAGACAAGAGACCCAGTACTTC. Its protein is CASTRTRQETQYF.

This chain joins TRBV4-2 and TRBJ1-2, with 8 bases matching TRBD1. The germline CDR1 and CDR2 sequences are LGHNA and YNFKEQ. V was pared by 4 bases and J by 8 bases, with 6 bases of the junction left unmatched. The CDR3 runs to 13 residues. Here the CDR3 reads CASSPETGVGYTF. The DNA of the CDR3 is TGTGCCAGCAGCCCGGAGACAGGGGTAGGCTACACCTTC.

The genes are TRBV28 and TRBJ1-4; TRBD1 is a possible D gene (6 bases). The V and J ends lost 7 bases and 11 bases respectively, with 17 bases between them. CDR1 is MDHEN and CDR2 is SYDVKM in the germline V gene. The CDR3 length is 13 residues. CDR3 DNA: TGTGCCAGCAATGAAATTACAGGGATGAAACTGTTTTTT. Amino acid sequence: CASNEITGMKLFF.

CDR3 in DNA: TGCGCCAGCAGTCAAGGTCGGGACAGTTATTCACCCCTCCACTTT. Translation: CASSQGRDSYSPLHF. The rearrangement uses TRBV23-1 and TRBJ1-6; 7 bases map to TRBD1. TRBV23-1 is recorded as an ORF, its role being uncertain. This CDR3 comprises 15 residues. J lost 8 bases, V lost 2 bases, and 6 bases had no gene match.

Worth noting for this clone: This same CDR3 is encoded by further DNA sequences in the sample. V and J are TRBV11-3 and TRBJ2-7; D gene ambiguous. V lost 1 base and J 3 bases, leaving 7 bases between the germline ends. Per germline, CDR1 SGHNT and CDR2 YENEEA. The CDR3 has 13 amino acids. CDR3 coding DNA: TGTGCCAGCAGCTTAGGGGCAAGCTACGAGCAGTACTTC. Residues: CASSLGASYEQYF. The full variable domain, its missing parts supplied by reference TRBV11-3 and TRBJ2-7, is EAGVVQSPRYKIIEKKQPVAFWCNPISGHNTLYWYLQNLGQGPELLIRYENEEAVDDSQLPKDRFSAERLKGVDSTLKIQPAELGDSAVYLCASSLGASYEQYFGPGTRLTVT.

This clone is a singleton in its sample. The J gene is TRBJ2-1, the V gene TRBV9; D gene uncertain. CDR1 is SGDLS and CDR2 is YYNGEE in the germline V gene. Trimming shortened V by 2 bases and J by 8 bases, and 17 bases separated the two germline ends. The CDR3 covers 15 residues. The DNA of the CDR3 is TGTGCCAGCAGCGTCGTGGTAGCCGCCTGGGATGAGCAGTTCTTC. Translating gives CASSVVVAAWDEQFF.

This sequence joins TRBV30 and TRBJ2-7; a weak D match, TRBD1 (5 bases). The CDR3 totals 13 residues. Trimming took off 0 bases at V and 7 bases at J, with 13 bases between the two ends. Germline V gene sequence: CDR1 GTSNPN, CDR2 SVGIG (reference sequence). CDR3 residues: CAWSVQALGEQYF. The CDR3 DNA sequence: TGTGCCTGGAGTGTACAGGCCCTAGGAGAGCAGTACTTC. Together with reference TRBV30 and TRBJ2-7, the CDR3 gives the full variable domain: SQTIHQWPATLVQPVGSPLSLECTVEGTSNPNLYWYRQAAGRGLQLLFYSVGIGQISSEVPQNLSASRPQDRQFILSSKKLLLSDSGFYLCAWSVQALGEQYFGPGTRLTVT.

This clone was seen a single time. This chain links TRBV28 with TRBJ1-4; 7 positions match TRBD1. The germline gives CDR1 MDHEN, CDR2 SYDVKM. CDR3 size: 15 residues. V shed 3 bases and J 7 bases; nucleotides not matched to a gene: 8. CDR3 residues: CASSFRDRAIEKLFF. The DNA for the CDR3 is TGTGCCAGCAGTTTTCGTGACAGGGCCATTGAAAAACTGTTTTTT.

This clone came up many times. V usage is TRBV25-1 and J usage is TRBJ2-7, with D possibly being TRBD1 (6 bases). V lost 6 bases, J lost 3 bases, and 9 bases lay in between. There are 12 residues in the CDR3. The germline V gene has CDR1 MGHDK and CDR2 SYGVNS. CDR3 sequence reads: CASRDSRYEQYF. The DNA of the CDR3 is TGTGCCAGCAGGGACAGCCGCTACGAGCAGTACTTC.

V gene TRBV7-9 combines with J gene TRBJ2-7, with 10 bases aligning to TRBD1. Germline V CDR1 and CDR2: SEHNR, FQNEAQ (reference sequence). J gave up 3 bases and V 2 bases, and 4 bases lay outside the gene matches. This CDR3 spans 15 amino acids. The CDR3 DNA reads as TGTGCCAGCAGCTTACAGGGACAGGGGTTCTACGAGCAGTACTTC. This sequence encodes CASSLQGQGFYEQYF.

This sequence joins TRBV2 and TRBJ1-1; TRBD1 aligns across 7 bases. Germline CDR1 and CDR2: SNHLY and FYNNEI. The CDR3 spans 12 residues. V was pared by 4 bases and J by 5 bases, with 1 base of the junction left unmatched. CDR3 coding DNA: TGTGCCAGCAGTGTCAGGGGGACTGAAGCTTTCTTT. Translating gives CASSVRGTEAFF.

The CDR3 nucleotides read TGTGCCAGCAGCTACAGGGGTGGCGCTGAAAAACTGTTTTTT. Protein: CASSYRGGAEKLFF. This rearrangement joins TRBV7-6 to TRBJ1-4; 7 nucleotides align to TRBD1. The V gene's germline CDR1 is SGHVS and CDR2 FNYEAQ. V lost 4 bases, J lost 7 bases, and 6 bases stayed unmatched. The CDR3 totals 14 residues.

The CDR3, as DNA: TGTGCCAGCAGCCCGCCATCGCGGTTGAACTATGGCTACACCTTC. Its translation is CASSPPSRLNYGYTF. The chain combines TRBV7-2 with TRBJ1-2; D is undetermined. The germline gives CDR1 SGHTA, CDR2 FQGNSA. This CDR3 contains 15 residues. The V and J ends lost 5 bases and 2 bases respectively, with 15 bases between them. The full variable domain, rest sourced from reference TRBV7-2 and TRBJ1-2, is GAGVSQSPSNKVTEKGKDVELRCDPISGHTALYWYRQSLGQGLEFLIYFQGNSAPDKSGLPSDRFSAERTGGSVSTLTIQRTQQEDSAVYLCASSPPSRLNYGYTFGSGTRLTVV.

This rearrangement joins TRBV5-6 to TRBJ1-3, with no clear D. CDR3 length: 15 residues. Germline V gene data show CDR1 as SGHDT and CDR2 as YYEEEE. Trimming left V 1 base short and J 3 bases short, with 11 bases between. The CDR3 region has the DNA TGTGCCAGCAGCTTGTGGGGAGGTGGTGGAAACACCATATATTTT. It translates to CASSLWGGGGNTIYF.

In its sample, this clone was seen once. The chain combines TRBV19 with TRBJ2-3; 10 bases are shared with TRBD2. The CDR3 sequence is 14 residues long. CDR1 is LNHDA and CDR2 is SQIVND in the germline V gene (reference sequence). The junction had 7 bases not matched to a gene; V was cut back by 9 bases and J by 4 bases. Here the CDR3 reads CASRPSGSADTQYF. The CDR3 DNA is TGTGCCAGCCGGCCTAGCGGGAGCGCAGATACGCAGTATTTT.